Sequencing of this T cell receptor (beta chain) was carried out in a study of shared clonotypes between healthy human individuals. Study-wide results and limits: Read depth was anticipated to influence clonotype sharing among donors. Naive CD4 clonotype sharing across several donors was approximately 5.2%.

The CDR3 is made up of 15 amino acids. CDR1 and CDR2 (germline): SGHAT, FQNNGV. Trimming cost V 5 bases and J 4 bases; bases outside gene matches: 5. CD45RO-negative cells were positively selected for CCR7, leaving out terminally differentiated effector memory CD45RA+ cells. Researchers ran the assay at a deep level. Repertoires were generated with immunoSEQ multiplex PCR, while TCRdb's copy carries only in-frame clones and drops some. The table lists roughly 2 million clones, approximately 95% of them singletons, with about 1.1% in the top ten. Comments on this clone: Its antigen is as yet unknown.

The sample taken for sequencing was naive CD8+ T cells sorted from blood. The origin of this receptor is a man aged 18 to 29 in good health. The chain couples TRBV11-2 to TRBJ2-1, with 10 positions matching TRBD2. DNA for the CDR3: TGTGCCAGCAGCCAACTAGCGGGAATGTACAATGAGCAGTTCTTC. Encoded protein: CASSQLAGMYNEQFF.